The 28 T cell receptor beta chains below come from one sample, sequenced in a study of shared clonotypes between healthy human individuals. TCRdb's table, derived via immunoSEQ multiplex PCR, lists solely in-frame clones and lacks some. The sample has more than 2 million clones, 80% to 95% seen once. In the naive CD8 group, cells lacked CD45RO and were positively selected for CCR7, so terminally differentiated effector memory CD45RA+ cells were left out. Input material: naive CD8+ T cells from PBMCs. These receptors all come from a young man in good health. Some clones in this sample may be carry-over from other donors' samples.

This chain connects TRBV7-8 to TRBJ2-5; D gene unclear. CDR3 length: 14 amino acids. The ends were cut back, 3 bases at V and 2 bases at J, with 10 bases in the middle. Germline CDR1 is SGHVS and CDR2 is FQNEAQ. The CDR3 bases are TGTGCCAGCAGCTTTGCGCCCCTTCAAGAGACCCAGTACTTC. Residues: CASSFAPLQETQYF.

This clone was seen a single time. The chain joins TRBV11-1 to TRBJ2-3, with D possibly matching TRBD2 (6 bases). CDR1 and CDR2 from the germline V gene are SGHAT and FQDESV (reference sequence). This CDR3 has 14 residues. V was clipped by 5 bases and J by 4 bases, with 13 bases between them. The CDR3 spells CASSHGLTPDTQYF. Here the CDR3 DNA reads TGTGCCAGCAGCCACGGACTAACCCCAGATACGCAGTATTTT.

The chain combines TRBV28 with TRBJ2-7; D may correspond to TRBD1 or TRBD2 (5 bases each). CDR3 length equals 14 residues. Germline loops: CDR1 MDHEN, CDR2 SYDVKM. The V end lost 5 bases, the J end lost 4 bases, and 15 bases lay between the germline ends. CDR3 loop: CASSPQGELYEQYF. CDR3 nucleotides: TGTGCCAGCAGTCCTCAGGGAGAGCTTTACGAGCAGTACTTC.

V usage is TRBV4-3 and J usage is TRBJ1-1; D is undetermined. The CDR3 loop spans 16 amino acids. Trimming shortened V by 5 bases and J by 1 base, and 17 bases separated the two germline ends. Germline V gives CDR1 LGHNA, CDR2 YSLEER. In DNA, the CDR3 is TGCGCCAGCAGCTCATTAGCCCGGGAAGAGAACACTGAAGCTTTCTTT. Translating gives CASSSLAREENTEAFF.

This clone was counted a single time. CDR3 in DNA: TGTGCCAGCAGCGCCCGGGACGGACCCTACGAGCAGTACTTC. Its translation: CASSARDGPYEQYF. The chain recombines TRBV13 with TRBJ2-7; either TRBD1 or TRBD2 may fit D (5 bases each). The V and J ends lost 5 bases and 2 bases respectively, with 13 bases between them. This CDR3 is built from 14 residues. Germline V lookup: CDR1 PRHDT, CDR2 FYEKMQ (reference sequence).

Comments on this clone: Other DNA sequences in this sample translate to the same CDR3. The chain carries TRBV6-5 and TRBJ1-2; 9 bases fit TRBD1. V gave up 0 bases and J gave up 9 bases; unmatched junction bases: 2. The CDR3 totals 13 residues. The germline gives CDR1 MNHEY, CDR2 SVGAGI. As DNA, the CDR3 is TGTGCCAGCAGTTACTCGACAGGGGGACGCTACACCTTC. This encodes CASSYSTGGRYTF.

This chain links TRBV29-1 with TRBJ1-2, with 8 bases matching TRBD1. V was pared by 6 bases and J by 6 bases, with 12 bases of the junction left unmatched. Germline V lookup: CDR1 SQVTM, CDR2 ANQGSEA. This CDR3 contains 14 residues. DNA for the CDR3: TGCAGCGTGGCAGGGGGCGGTGTCCTCCATGGCTACACCTTC. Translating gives CSVAGGGVLHGYTF.

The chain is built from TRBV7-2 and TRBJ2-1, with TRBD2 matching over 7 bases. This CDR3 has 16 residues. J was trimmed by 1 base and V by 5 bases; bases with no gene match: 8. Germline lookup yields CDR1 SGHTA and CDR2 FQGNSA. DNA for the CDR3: TGTGCCAGCAGCCCGCGACTAGCAAGGTCCTACAATGAGCAGTTCTTC. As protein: CASSPRLARSYNEQFF.

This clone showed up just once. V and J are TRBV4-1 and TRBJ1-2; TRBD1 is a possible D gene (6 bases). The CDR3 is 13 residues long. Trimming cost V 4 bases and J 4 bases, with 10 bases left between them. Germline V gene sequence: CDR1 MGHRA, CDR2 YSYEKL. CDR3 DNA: TGCGCCAGCAGCCCACGACAGGCCTATGGCTACACCTTC. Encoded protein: CASSPRQAYGYTF.

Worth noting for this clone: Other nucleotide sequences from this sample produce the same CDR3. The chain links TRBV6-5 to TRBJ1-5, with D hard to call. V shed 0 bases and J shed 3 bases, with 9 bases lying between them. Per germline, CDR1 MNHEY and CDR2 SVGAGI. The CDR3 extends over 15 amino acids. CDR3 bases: TGTGCCAGCAGTTACTCGGCTGGGTTCAATCAGCCCCAGCATTTT. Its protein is CASSYSAGFNQPQHF.

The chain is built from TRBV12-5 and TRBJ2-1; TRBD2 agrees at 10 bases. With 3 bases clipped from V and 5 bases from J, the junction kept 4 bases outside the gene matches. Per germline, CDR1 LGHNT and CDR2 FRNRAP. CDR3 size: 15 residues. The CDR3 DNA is TGTGCTAGTGGTTTTGGGCTAGCGGGAGACAATGAGCAGTTCTTC. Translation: CASGFGLAGDNEQFF.

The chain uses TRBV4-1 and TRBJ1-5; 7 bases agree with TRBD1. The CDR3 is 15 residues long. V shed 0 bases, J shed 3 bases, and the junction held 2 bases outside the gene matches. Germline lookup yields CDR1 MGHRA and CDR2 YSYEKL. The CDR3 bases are TGCGCCAGCAGCCAAGACAGGGGGGACAATCAGCCCCAGCATTTT. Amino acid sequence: CASSQDRGDNQPQHF.

Here the CDR3 reads CATSRDYRDDGYGYTF. Here the CDR3 DNA reads TGTGCCACCAGCAGAGATTATCGAGACGACGGCTATGGCTACACCTTC. The chain recombines TRBV15 with TRBJ1-2; unclear D gene. Germline assignment: CDR1 LNHNV and CDR2 YYDKDF (reference sequence). Between the trimmed V and J ends, which lost 0 bases and 4 bases, there was a span of 15 bases. This CDR3 has 16 residues. Variable domain in full (rest from reference TRBV15 and TRBJ1-2): DAMVIQNPRYQVTQFGKPVTLSCSQTLNHNVMYWYQQKSSQAPKLLFHYYDKDFNNEADTPDNFQSRRPNTSFCFLDIRSPGLGDTAMYLCATSRDYRDDGYGYTFGSGTRLTVV.

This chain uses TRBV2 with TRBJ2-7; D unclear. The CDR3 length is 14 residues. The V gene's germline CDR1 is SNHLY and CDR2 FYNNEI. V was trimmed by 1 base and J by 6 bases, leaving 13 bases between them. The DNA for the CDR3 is TGTGCCAGCAGTGAAGGTGTTACTCTAGGCGAGCAGTACTTC. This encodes CASSEGVTLGEQYF.

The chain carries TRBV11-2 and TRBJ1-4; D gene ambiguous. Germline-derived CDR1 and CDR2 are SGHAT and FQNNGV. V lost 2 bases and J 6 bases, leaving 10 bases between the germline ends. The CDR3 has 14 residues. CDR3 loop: CASSLMDGDEKLFF. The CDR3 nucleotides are TGTGCCAGCAGCTTAATGGACGGGGATGAAAAACTGTTTTTT.

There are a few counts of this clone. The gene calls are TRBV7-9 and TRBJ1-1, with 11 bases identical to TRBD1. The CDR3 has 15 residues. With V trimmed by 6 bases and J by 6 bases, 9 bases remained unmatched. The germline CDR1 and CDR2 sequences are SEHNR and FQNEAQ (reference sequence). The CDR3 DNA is TGTGCCAGCAGGGATCGGACAGGGGGCATGGCTGAAGCTTTCTTT. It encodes CASRDRTGGMAEAFF.

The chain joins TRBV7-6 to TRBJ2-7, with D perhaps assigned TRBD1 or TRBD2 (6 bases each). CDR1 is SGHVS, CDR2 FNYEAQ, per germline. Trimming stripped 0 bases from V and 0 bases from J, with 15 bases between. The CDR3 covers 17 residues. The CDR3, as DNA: TGTGCCAGCAGCTTAGCCCCTGCGGGGACAAGCTCCTACGAGCAGTACTTC. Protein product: CASSLAPAGTSSYEQYF. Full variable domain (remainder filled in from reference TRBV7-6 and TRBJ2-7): GAGVSQSPRYKVTKRGQDVALRCDPISGHVSLYWYRQALGQGPEFLTYFNYEAQQDKSGLPNDRFSAERPEGSISTLTIQRTEQRDSAMYRCASSLAPAGTSSYEQYFGPGTRLTVT.

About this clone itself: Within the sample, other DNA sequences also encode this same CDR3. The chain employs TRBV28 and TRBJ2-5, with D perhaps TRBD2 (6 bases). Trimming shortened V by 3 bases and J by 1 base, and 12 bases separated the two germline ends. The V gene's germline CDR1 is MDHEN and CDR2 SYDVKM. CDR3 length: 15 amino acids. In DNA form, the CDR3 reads TGTGCCAGCAGTTTTCCCAGGGAGGTCCAAGAGACCCAGTACTTC. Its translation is CASSFPREVQETQYF.

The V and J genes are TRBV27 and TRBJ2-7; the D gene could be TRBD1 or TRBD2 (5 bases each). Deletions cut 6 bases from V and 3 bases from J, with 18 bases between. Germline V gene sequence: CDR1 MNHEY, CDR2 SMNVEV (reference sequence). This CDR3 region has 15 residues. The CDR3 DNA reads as TGTGCCAGCAGCCCCTCTGGGGGTGAGGTCTACGAGCAGTACTTC. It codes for CASSPSGGEVYEQYF.

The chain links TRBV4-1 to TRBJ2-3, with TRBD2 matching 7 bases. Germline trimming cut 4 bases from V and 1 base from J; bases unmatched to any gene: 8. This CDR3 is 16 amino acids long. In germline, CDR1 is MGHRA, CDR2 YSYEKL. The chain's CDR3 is CASSPGGGAGTDTQYF. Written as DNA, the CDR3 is TGCGCCAGCAGCCCTGGGGGGGGAGCCGGCACAGATACGCAGTATTTT.

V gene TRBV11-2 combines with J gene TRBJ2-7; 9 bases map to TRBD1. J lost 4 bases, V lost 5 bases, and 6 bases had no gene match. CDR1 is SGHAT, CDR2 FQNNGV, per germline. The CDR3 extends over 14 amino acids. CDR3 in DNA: TGTGCCAGCAGCCCCCTGGACAGGGGTTACGAGCAGTACTTC. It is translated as CASSPLDRGYEQYF.

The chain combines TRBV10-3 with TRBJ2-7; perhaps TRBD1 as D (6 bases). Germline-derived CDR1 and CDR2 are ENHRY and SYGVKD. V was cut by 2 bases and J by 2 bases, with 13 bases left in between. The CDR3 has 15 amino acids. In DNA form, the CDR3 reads TGTGCCATCAGTGAGCTCGCAGGGGCGGCCTACGAGCAGTACTTC. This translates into CAISELAGAAYEQYF.

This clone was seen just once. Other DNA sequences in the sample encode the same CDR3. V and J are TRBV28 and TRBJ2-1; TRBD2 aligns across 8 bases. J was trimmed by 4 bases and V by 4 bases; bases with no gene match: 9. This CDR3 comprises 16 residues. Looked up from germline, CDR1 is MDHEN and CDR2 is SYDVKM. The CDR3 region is CASSSPREGSYNEQFF. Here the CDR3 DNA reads TGTGCCAGCAGTTCCCCTCGGGAGGGGTCTTACAATGAGCAGTTCTTC.

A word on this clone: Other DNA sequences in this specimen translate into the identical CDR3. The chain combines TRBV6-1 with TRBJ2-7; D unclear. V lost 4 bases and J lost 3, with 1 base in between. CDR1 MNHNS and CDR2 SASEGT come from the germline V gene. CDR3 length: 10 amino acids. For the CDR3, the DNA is TGTGCCAGCAGTGTCTACGAGCAGTACTTC. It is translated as CASSVYEQYF.

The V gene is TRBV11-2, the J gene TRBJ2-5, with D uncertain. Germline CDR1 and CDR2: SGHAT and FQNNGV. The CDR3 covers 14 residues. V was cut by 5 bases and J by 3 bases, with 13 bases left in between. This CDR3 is CASSTPLSKETQYF. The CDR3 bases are TGTGCCAGCAGCACCCCCCTCAGCAAAGAGACCCAGTACTTC.

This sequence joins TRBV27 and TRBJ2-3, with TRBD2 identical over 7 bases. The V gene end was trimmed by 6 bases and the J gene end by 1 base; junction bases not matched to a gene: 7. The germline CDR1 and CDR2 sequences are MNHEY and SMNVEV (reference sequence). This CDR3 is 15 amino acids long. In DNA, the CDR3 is TGTGCCAGCAGACCGCGGGAGCTCGGCACAGATACGCAGTATTTT. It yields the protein CASRPRELGTDTQYF.

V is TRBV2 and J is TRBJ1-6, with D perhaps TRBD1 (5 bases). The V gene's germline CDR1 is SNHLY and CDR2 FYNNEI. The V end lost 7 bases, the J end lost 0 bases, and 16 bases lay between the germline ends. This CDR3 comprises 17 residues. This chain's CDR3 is CASTPVEGSSYNSPLHF. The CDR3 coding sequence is TGTGCCAGCACCCCGGTCGAGGGGAGCTCCTATAATTCACCCCTCCACTTT.

This CDR3 is CASSPIQGSDNEQFF. The CDR3 DNA sequence: TGTGCCAGTAGTCCAATACAGGGATCGGACAATGAGCAGTTCTTC. The gene calls are TRBV19 and TRBJ2-1; D is possibly TRBD1 (6 bases). Germline-derived CDR1 and CDR2 are LNHDA and SQIVND (reference sequence). This CDR3 spans 15 amino acids. The V end lost 5 bases, the J end lost 5 bases, and 16 bases lay between the germline ends.